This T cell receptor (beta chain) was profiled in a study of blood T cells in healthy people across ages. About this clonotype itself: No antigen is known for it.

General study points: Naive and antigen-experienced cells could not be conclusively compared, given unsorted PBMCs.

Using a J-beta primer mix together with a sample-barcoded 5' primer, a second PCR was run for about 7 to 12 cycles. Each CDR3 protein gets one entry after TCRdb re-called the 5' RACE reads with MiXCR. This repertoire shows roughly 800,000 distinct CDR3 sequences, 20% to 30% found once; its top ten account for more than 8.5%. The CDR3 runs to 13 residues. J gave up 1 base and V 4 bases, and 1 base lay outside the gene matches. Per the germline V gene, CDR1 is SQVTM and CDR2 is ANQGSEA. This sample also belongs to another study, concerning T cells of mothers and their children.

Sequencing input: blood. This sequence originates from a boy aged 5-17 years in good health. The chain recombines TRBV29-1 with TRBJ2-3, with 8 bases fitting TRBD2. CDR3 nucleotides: TGCAGCGTTGTGACTAGCGGCACAGATACGCAGTATTTT. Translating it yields CSVVTSGTDTQYF.